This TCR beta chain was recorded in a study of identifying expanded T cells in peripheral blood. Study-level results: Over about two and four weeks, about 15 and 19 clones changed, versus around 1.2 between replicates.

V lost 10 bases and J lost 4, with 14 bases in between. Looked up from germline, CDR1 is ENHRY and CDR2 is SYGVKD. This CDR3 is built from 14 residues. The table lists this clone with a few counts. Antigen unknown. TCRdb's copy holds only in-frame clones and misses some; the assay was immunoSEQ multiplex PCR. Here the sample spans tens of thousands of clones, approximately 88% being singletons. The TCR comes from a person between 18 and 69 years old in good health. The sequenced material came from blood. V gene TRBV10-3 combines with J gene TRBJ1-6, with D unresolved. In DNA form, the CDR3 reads TGTGCCAGTACATGGAAAGAGTATAATTCACCCCTCCACTTT. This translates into CASTWKEYNSPLHF.